This T cell receptor beta chain was observed in a study of blood T cell repertoires in COVID-19. TCRdb's copy holds only in-frame clones and misses some; the assay was immunoSEQ multiplex PCR. The table includes some 74,000 clones, around 83% detected once. CDR1 and CDR2 from the germline V gene are MNHEY and SMNVEV (reference sequence). V was clipped by 0 bases and J by 3 bases, with 7 bases between them. The CDR3 contains 14 residues. The specimen sequenced was peripheral blood. The chain joins TRBV27 to TRBJ2-3; unclear D gene. This TCR derives from a man older than 75 with acute or convalescent COVID-19. The CDR3 here is CASSLSQATDTQYF. Here the CDR3 DNA reads TGTGCCAGCAGTTTATCCCAGGCGACAGATACGCAGTATTTT.